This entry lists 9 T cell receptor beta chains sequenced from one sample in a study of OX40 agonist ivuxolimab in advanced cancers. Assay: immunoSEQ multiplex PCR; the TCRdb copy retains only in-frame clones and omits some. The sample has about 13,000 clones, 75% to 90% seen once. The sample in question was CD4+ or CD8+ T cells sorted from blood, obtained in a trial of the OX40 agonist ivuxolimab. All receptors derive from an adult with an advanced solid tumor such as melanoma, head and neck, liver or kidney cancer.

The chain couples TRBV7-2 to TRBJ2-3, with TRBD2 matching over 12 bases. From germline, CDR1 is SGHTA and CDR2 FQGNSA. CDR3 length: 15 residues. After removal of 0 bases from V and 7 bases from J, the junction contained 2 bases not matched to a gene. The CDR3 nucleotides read TGTGCCAGCAGCTTAGCGGGACTAGCGGGTTATACGCAGTATTTT. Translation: CASSLAGLAGYTQYF.

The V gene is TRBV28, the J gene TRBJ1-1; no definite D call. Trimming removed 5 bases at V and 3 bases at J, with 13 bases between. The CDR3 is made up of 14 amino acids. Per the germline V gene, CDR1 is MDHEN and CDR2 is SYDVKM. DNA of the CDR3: TGTGCCAGCAGTCTCCCCCGTCGGGACACTGAAGCTTTCTTT. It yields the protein CASSLPRRDTEAFF.

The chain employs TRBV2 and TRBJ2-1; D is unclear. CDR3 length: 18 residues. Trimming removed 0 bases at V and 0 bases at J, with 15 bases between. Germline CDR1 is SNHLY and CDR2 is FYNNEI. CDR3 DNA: TGTGCCAGCAGTGAAGCGTATCCAGGAGCGAGCTCCTACAATGAGCAGTTCTTC. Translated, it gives CASSEAYPGASSYNEQFF.

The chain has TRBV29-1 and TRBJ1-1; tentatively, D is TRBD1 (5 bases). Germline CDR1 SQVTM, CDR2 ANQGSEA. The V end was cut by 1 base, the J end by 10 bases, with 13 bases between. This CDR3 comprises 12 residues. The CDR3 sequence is CSVEGAGLGAFF. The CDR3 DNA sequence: TGCAGCGTTGAAGGGGCAGGGCTGGGAGCTTTCTTT.

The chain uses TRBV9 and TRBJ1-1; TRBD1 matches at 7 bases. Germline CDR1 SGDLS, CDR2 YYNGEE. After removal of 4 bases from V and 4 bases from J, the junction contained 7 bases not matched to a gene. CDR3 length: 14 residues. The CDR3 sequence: CASSPAPGGTEAFF. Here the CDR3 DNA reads TGTGCCAGCAGCCCCGCTCCAGGGGGCACTGAAGCTTTCTTT.

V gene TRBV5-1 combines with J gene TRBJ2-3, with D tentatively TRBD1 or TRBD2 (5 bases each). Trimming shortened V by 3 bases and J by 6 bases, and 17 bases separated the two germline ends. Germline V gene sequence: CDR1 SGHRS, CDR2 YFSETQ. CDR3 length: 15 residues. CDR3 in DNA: TGCGCCAGCAGCTCCCAGGGACGGTGGGTGGATACGCAGTATTTT. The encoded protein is CASSSQGRWVDTQYF.

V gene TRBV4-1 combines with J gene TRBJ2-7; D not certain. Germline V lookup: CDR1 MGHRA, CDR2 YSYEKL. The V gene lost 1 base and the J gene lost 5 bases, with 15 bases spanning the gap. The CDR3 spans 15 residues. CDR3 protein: CASSQVFPKGDEQYF. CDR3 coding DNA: TGCGCCAGCAGCCAAGTTTTTCCTAAGGGCGACGAGCAGTACTTC.

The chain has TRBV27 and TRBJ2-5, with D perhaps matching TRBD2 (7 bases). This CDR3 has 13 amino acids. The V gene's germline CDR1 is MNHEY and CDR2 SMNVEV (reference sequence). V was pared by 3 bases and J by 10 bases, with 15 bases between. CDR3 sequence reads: CASSLGGGWVQYF. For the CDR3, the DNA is TGTGCCAGCAGTTTGGGAGGGGGTTGGGTCCAGTACTTC.

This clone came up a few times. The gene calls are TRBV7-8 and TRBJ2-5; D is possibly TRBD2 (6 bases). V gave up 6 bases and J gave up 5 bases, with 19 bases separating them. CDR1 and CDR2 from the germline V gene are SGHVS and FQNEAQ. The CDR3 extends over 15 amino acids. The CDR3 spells CASSSTRDSGETQYF. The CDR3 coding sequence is TGTGCCAGCAGTTCTACTCGGGACTCTGGGGAGACCCAGTACTTC.